Below, 21 T cell receptor beta chains from the same sample are listed, as sequenced in a study of T cell responses to AZD1222 COVID-19 vaccine. TCRdb's copy holds only in-frame clones and misses some; the assay was immunoSEQ multiplex PCR. The sample lists 150,000 or so clones, roughly 90% occurring once. Sequencing used peripheral blood, obtained on day 0 of AZD1222 vaccination. Every receptor here comes from an adult in good health.

This clone was found many times. The rearrangement joins TRBV6-5 to TRBJ1-5, with 9 bases that match TRBD1. Looked up from germline, CDR1 is MNHEY and CDR2 is SVGAGI. The J segment lost 4 bases and the V segment lost 10 bases, leaving 5 bases of the junction unmatched. CDR3 length: 13 amino acids. CDR3 residues: CAIFGQGNQPQHF. The CDR3 DNA is TGTGCCATTTTCGGACAGGGGAATCAGCCCCAGCATTTT.

This clone was picked up a small number of times. The chain has TRBV5-6 and TRBJ1-1; D is perhaps TRBD1 (5 bases). CDR1 is SGHDT and CDR2 is YYEEEE in the germline V gene. This CDR3 is built from 13 residues. Trimming removed 2 bases from V and 4 bases from J, with 9 bases in between. In nucleotides, the CDR3 is TGTGCCAGCAGCTTCGGGGGGACCACTGAAGCTTTCTTT. It yields the protein CASSFGGTTEAFF.

The chain joins TRBV5-6 to TRBJ2-7; TRBD2 is a possible D gene (6 bases). The germline CDR1 and CDR2 sequences are SGHDT and YYEEEE. V gave up 3 bases and J gave up 4 bases, with 14 bases separating them. This CDR3 region has 14 residues. The CDR3 protein is CASSWQVGGYEQYF. The CDR3 nucleotides read TGTGCCAGCAGCTGGCAGGTCGGGGGATACGAGCAGTACTTC.

The chain carries TRBV6-5 and TRBJ2-7, with 9 bases lining up with TRBD1. V lost 6 bases to trimming and J lost 4 bases; unmatched junction nucleotides: 7. This CDR3 region has 14 residues. CDR1 is MNHEY, CDR2 SVGAGI, per germline. CDR3 amino acids: CASRRGQGIYEQYF. In DNA, the CDR3 is TGTGCCAGCAGGAGGGGACAGGGTATATACGAGCAGTACTTC.

The chain uses TRBV7-8 and TRBJ2-5; 11 nucleotides align to TRBD2. J gave up 7 bases and V 1 base, and 8 bases lay outside the gene matches. From germline, CDR1 is SGHVS and CDR2 FQNEAQ. This CDR3 is 16 amino acids long. CDR3 bases: TGTGCCAGCAGCTTAGAGGCTAGCGGGGGGTTAGCGACCCAGTACTTC. Its translation is CASSLEASGGLATQYF.

The chain is built from TRBV28 and TRBJ2-5; 10 bases are shared with TRBD2. This CDR3 comprises 18 residues. CDR1 and CDR2 from the germline V gene are MDHEN and SYDVKM. J was trimmed by 0 bases and V by 5 bases; bases with no gene match: 12. Here the CDR3 reads CASSPSGSRRWYQETQYF. As DNA, the CDR3 is TGTGCCAGCAGTCCTAGCGGGAGCCGACGGTGGTACCAAGAGACCCAGTACTTC.

This clone was detected a few times. The V gene is TRBV11-3, the J gene TRBJ2-7; 11 positions agree with TRBD1. Trimming took 5 bases from V and 2 from J; bases not matched to a gene: 5. CDR3 length: 15 amino acids. Germline values: CDR1 SGHNT, CDR2 YENEEA. The CDR3 DNA reads TGTGCCAGCAGCCTCCGGGACAGGGGGACCTACGAGCAGTACTTC. It codes for CASSLRDRGTYEQYF.

This clone occurred once. The V and J genes are TRBV7-9 and TRBJ1-4, with D unresolved. V shed 2 bases and J shed 4 bases, with 14 bases lying between them. CDR1 and CDR2 (germline): SEHNR, FQNEAQ (reference sequence). This CDR3 spans 16 amino acids. In DNA form, the CDR3 reads TGTGCCAGCAGCTTACGTTACGGGCGGGGTAATGAAAAACTGTTTTTT. Translation: CASSLRYGRGNEKLFF.

This clone has just one count. The J gene is TRBJ2-5, the V gene TRBV9; D is perhaps TRBD1 or TRBD2 (5 bases each). From germline, CDR1 is SGDLS and CDR2 YYNGEE. The CDR3 runs to 16 residues. Trimming left V 0 bases short and J 2 bases short, with 14 bases between. The chain's CDR3 is CASSVEGRADQETQYF. The CDR3 DNA sequence: TGTGCCAGCAGCGTAGAGGGGCGGGCGGATCAAGAGACCCAGTACTTC.

V is TRBV5-4 and J is TRBJ2-6; D is perhaps TRBD1 or TRBD2 (6 bases each). The V gene lost 0 bases and the J gene lost 3 bases, with 13 bases spanning the gap. Germline V gene data show CDR1 as SGHNT and CDR2 as YYREEE (reference sequence). The CDR3 has 17 amino acids. As DNA, the CDR3 is TGTGCCAGCAGCTTGGCCGGGGGCGCACATGGGGCCAACGTCCTGACTTTC. Translated, it gives CASSLAGGAHGANVLTF.

The V gene is TRBV9, the J gene TRBJ2-7, with 14 bases lining up with TRBD2. CDR3 length: 17 amino acids. Germline-derived CDR1 and CDR2 are SGDLS and YYNGEE. The V and J ends lost 1 base and 6 bases, in that order; junction bases with no gene match: 9. The CDR3 spells CASSVNGLAGGLSEQYF. The CDR3 bases are TGTGCCAGCAGCGTAAATGGACTAGCGGGAGGACTTTCCGAGCAGTACTTC.

This chain uses TRBV11-3 with TRBJ1-1; 9 bases agree with TRBD1. Germline assignment: CDR1 SGHNT and CDR2 YENEEA. The junction had 9 bases not matched to a gene; V was cut back by 5 bases and J by 5 bases. The CDR3 totals 15 residues. CDR3 DNA: TGTGCCAGCAGCCCCTCACAGGGGGCGAAAACTGAAGCTTTCTTT. Its translation: CASSPSQGAKTEAFF.

The chain carries TRBV7-8 and TRBJ1-4; 12 bases match TRBD1. Germline loops: CDR1 SGHVS, CDR2 FQNEAQ. Unmatched junction bases numbered 6, after V lost 0 bases and J lost 7 bases. This CDR3 has 17 amino acids. The CDR3 protein is CASSLAVGTGGVEKLFF. In DNA, the CDR3 is TGTGCCAGCAGCTTAGCAGTCGGGACAGGGGGCGTTGAAAAACTGTTTTTT.

The chain employs TRBV6-2 or TRBV6-3 and TRBJ1-2, with D tentatively TRBD1 (5 bases). Germline V CDR1 and CDR2: MNHEY, SVGEGT. The CDR3 is 12 amino acids. With 4 bases removed from V and 5 bases from J, the gap between germline ends came to 8 bases. CDR3 protein: CASSFPGYGYTF. DNA of the CDR3: TGTGCCAGCAGTTTTCCAGGGTATGGCTACACCTTC.

The CDR3 region has the DNA TGTGCCAGCAGCTTGGACAGGTCGAACACCGGGGAGCTGTTTTTT. Its translation is CASSLDRSNTGELFF. The chain recombines TRBV11-2 with TRBJ2-2; TRBD1 matches at 7 bases. In germline, CDR1 is SGHAT, CDR2 FQNNGV. J lost 0 bases, V lost 3 bases, and 1 base had no gene match. This CDR3 spans 15 amino acids.

This chain joins TRBV15 and TRBJ2-3; D is possibly TRBD2 (6 bases). The ends were cut back, 1 base at V and 3 bases at J, with 20 bases in the middle. There are 18 residues in the CDR3. The germline V gene has CDR1 LNHNV and CDR2 YYDKDF (reference sequence). The DNA for the CDR3 is TGTGCCACCAGCAGAGTCCGTGAAGCAGGAGGGCCTACAGATACGCAGTATTTT. This sequence encodes CATSRVREAGGPTDTQYF. The full variable domain, its missing parts supplied by reference TRBV15 and TRBJ2-3, is DAMVIQNPRYQVTQFGKPVTLSCSQTLNHNVMYWYQQKSSQAPKLLFHYYDKDFNNEADTPDNFQSRRPNTSFCFLDIRSPGLGDTAMYLCATSRVREAGGPTDTQYFGPGTRLTVL.

The chain employs TRBV24-1 and TRBJ2-1; 9 nucleotides line up with TRBD1. The germline CDR1 and CDR2 sequences are KGHDR and SFDVKD. Trimming cost V 5 bases and J 6 bases; bases outside gene matches: 13. The CDR3 consists of 17 residues. As DNA, the CDR3 is TGTGCCACCAGTGCCGGCTTCGGACAGGGGATGGGCAATGAGCAGTTCTTC. Its protein is CATSAGFGQGMGNEQFF.

The V call is TRBV7-2, the J call TRBJ1-6, with a possible D match to TRBD1 (5 bases). The germline V and J ends were trimmed by 10 bases and 10 bases, with 14 bases remaining between them. The CDR3 sequence is 12 residues long. Germline CDR1 SGHTA, CDR2 FQGNSA. Here the CDR3 DNA reads TGTGCCACCTGGGGGGGTTTGTCACCCCTCCACTTT. Its protein product is CATWGGLSPLHF.

V and J are TRBV7-6 and TRBJ2-3; D is tentatively TRBD1 or TRBD2 (5 bases each). CDR3 length: 15 amino acids. Trimming removed 5 bases at V and 8 bases at J, with 20 bases between. Germline V gene lookup returns CDR1 SGHVS and CDR2 FNYEAQ. The CDR3 nucleotides read TGTGCCAGCAGCAAAAGGTCCGGGGCCGGCGGTACGCAGTATTTT. It encodes CASSKRSGAGGTQYF.

The V call is TRBV19, the J call TRBJ1-3, with D maybe TRBD1 (6 bases). Germline CDR1 LNHDA, CDR2 SQIVND (reference sequence). The CDR3 is made up of 16 amino acids. V was trimmed by 5 bases and J by 0 bases, leaving 14 bases between them. The CDR3 reads CASSGRDTLSGNTIYF. Written as DNA, the CDR3 is TGTGCCAGTAGTGGCCGGGACACTCTCTCTGGAAACACCATATATTTT. Complete variable domain (other parts from reference TRBV19 and TRBJ1-3): DGGITQSPKYLFRKEGQNVTLSCEQNLNHDAMYWYRQDPGQGLRLIYYSQIVNDFQKGDIAEGYSVSREKKESFPLTVTSAQKNPTAFYLCASSGRDTLSGNTIYFGEGSWLTVV.

This chain uses TRBV4-2 with TRBJ2-7, with 9 bases matching TRBD2. CDR1 is LGHNA, CDR2 YNFKEQ, per germline. J gave up 5 bases and V 0 bases, and 5 bases lay outside the gene matches. The CDR3 contains 15 residues. CDR3 region: CASSQEVSGGHEQYF. CDR3 coding DNA: TGTGCCAGCAGCCAAGAAGTTAGCGGGGGTCACGAGCAGTACTTC.